Listed below are T cell receptor beta chains from one sample, sequenced in a study of T cell clonotyping in hematopoietic cell transplantation. Method: immunoSEQ multiplex PCR; TCRdb's copy keeps in-frame clones and lacks some. The table has approximately 10,000 clones, around 90% seen once. The sequenced sample was peripheral blood mononuclear cells, obtained before stem cell transplant. The receptor set was obtained from a woman between 50 and 59 years old with chronic myeloid leukemia. Some clones in this sample may be carry-over from other donors' samples. CDR3s include the opening cysteine and the closing phenylalanine or tryptophan. The order of the fields is D gene, V gene, J gene, CDR3 length, clone size, CDR3 DNA, CDR3 protein. A D gene is named only where the DNA matches it firmly. Size values are once, few and many counts, or a class for expanded clones, and some rows have none.

>NA|TRBV7-3|TRBJ2-3|14|NA
TGTGCCAGCAGCTTAGTTGCAGGGGTGGATACGCAGTATTTT
CASSLVAGVDTQYF
>NA|TRBV5-1|TRBJ2-1|14|NA
TGCGCCAGCAGCCGAAACGCGGTTTTGGGTGAGCAGTTCTTC
CASSRNAVLGEQFF
>NA|TRBV4-1|TRBJ1-1|15|NA
TGCGCCAGCAGCCAAGGGCCATTACAAAACACTGAAGCTTTCTTT
CASSQGPLQNTEAFF
>NA|TRBV5-1|TRBJ2-7|13|NA
TGCGCCAGCAGCCTCGGGGCGGACTACGAGCAGTACTTC
CASSLGADYEQYF
>TRBD2|TRBV28|TRBJ2-3|16|NA
TGTGCCAGCAGTCTCATCTCGGGAGGGATTTTAGATACGCAGTATTTT
CASSLISGGILDTQYF
>NA|TRBV9|TRBJ2-1|15|NA
TGTGCCAGCACACCTCAGGGTAACAGCTACAATGAGCAGTTCTTC
CASTPQGNSYNEQFF
>TRBD1|TRBV7-8|TRBJ1-5|18|once
TGTGCCAGCAGCTCAGACAGGGGAGTGGGTTATAGCAATCAGCCCCAGCATTTT
CASSSDRGVGYSNQPQHF
>TRBD2|TRBV6-5|TRBJ2-1|15|NA
TGTGCCAGCAGTTACCTGCCGGGACTAGCAAATGAGCAGTTCTTC
CASSYLPGLANEQFF
>TRBD2|TRBV2|TRBJ2-3|15|NA
TGTGCCAGCAGTGAGACTAGCGGTAGCACAGATACGCAGTATTTT
CASSETSGSTDTQYF
>NA|TRBV7-8|TRBJ2-1|15|NA
TGTGCCAGCAGCCTAACAGGGGCCCGGGGGAATGAGCAGTTCTTC
CASSLTGARGNEQFF
>NA|TRBV2|TRBJ2-5|11|NA
TGTGCCAGCAGCGGACTAGAGACCCAGTACTTC
CASSGLETQYF
>TRBD1|TRBV29-1|TRBJ2-2|14|NA
TGCAGCGCTGGACAGGGTACGAACACCGGGGAGCTGTTTTTT
CSAGQGTNTGELFF
>TRBD2|TRBV30|TRBJ2-7|15|NA
TGTGCCTGGAGTGTACTCGGGAGGGCCTCCTACGAGCAGTACTTC
CAWSVLGRASYEQYF
>TRBD1|TRBV6-5|TRBJ1-1|12|NA
TGTGCCAGCAGTCCGACAGGGACTGAAGCTTTCTTT
CASSPTGTEAFF
>TRBD2|TRBV28|TRBJ2-1|14|NA
TGTGCCACCGGGACTAGCGGAGATTACAATGAGCAGTTCTTC
CATGTSGDYNEQFF
>NA|TRBV19|TRBJ2-7|14|NA
TGTGCCAGTAGTCCAGGACGGGACTCCTACGAGCAGTACTTC
CASSPGRDSYEQYF
>TRBD2|TRBV28|TRBJ2-1|16|NA
TGTGCCAGCAGTTTATTATTCGGGGGGTCCTACAATGAGCAGTTCTTC
CASSLLFGGSYNEQFF
>NA|TRBV6-5|TRBJ2-3|13|NA
TGTGCCAGCAGTTACGGGACCCTAGATACGCAGTATTTT
CASSYGTLDTQYF
>NA|TRBV6-1|TRBJ2-6|18|NA
TGTGCCAGCAGTGACTTTGTCAGTGCCATCTCTGGGGCCAACGTCCTGACTTTC
CASSDFVSAISGANVLTF
>NA|TRBV28|TRBJ2-7|16|NA
TGTGCCAGCAGTTACACCGGGAGAGAGATTTCCAACGAGCAGTACTTC
CASSYTGREISNEQYF
>NA|TRBV28|TRBJ2-1|15|NA
TGTGCCAGCAGTTTGGCGGGAATTGCTCGTCATGAGCAGTTCTTC
CASSLAGIARHEQFF
>TRBD2|TRBV19|TRBJ2-3|14|NA
TGTGCCAGTAGTAGCGGGAGTGAAACAGATACGCAGTATTTT
CASSSGSETDTQYF
>NA|TRBV2|TRBJ2-7|14|NA
TGTGCCAGCAGCCTGGGTGGGAGTAGGAACGAGCAGTACTTC
CASSLGGSRNEQYF
>NA|TRBV28|TRBJ1-1|12|NA
TGTGCCAGTACAGCCTCATACACTGAAGCTTTCTTT
CASTASYTEAFF
>TRBD1|TRBV7-9|TRBJ2-3|17|NA
TGTGCCAGCAGGTACAATACAAGGACAGGGAGCACAGATACGCAGTATTTT
CASRYNTRTGSTDTQYF
>NA|TRBV6-1|TRBJ1-4|17|NA
TGTGCCAGCAGTGCGTCAGGGACAATCTTCAGTAATGAAAAACTGTTTTTT
CASSASGTIFSNEKLFF
>NA|TRBV30|TRBJ2-7|13|NA
TGTGCCTGGAGTCACGGCGGAGGGTACGAGCAGTACTTC
CAWSHGGGYEQYF
>TRBD2|TRBV5-5|TRBJ2-1|13|NA
TGTGCCAGCAGCTCCCGACTAGCCAATGAGCAGTTCTTC
CASSSRLANEQFF
>NA|TRBV28|TRBJ2-7|15|NA
TGTGCCAGCAGTTTCTTAGGACAGAAAAACTACGAGCAGTACTTC
CASSFLGQKNYEQYF